The 11 T cell receptor beta chains below all came from one sample that was sequenced in a study of cytomegalovirus exposure and HLA in healthy donors. The PCR was carried out with 60 Vbeta primers and 13 Jbeta primers. Libraries were prepared by immunoSEQ multiplex PCR; TCRdb keeps only in-frame clonotypes and omits some of them. The table includes around 110,000 clones, about 86% detected once. The sequencing sample was made of PBMCs. Every receptor here comes from a woman in her twenties or thirties in good health and CMV-seronegative.

The V call is TRBV4-1, the J call TRBJ2-7; possibly TRBD2 for D (5 bases). The CDR3 is 13 residues long. Trimming removed 0 bases from V and 2 bases from J, with 5 bases in between. Per the germline V gene, CDR1 is MGHRA and CDR2 is YSYEKL. The CDR3 nucleotides are TGCGCCAGCAGCCAAGATAGCGCCTACGAGCAGTACTTC. Its protein product is CASSQDSAYEQYF.

The V gene is TRBV5-1, the J gene TRBJ2-7; D unresolved. V lost 0 bases, J lost 2 bases, and 12 bases lay in between. This CDR3 contains 15 residues. From germline, CDR1 is SGHRS and CDR2 YFSETQ. The DNA of the CDR3 is TGCGCCAGCAGCTTGGCGTCTGCCCCTACCTACGAGCAGTACTTC. Amino acids: CASSLASAPTYEQYF.

This sequence joins TRBV7-9 and TRBJ2-7; possibly TRBD1 for D (6 bases). Germline V CDR1 and CDR2: SEHNR, FQNEAQ (reference sequence). This CDR3 region has 13 residues. The germline V and J ends were trimmed by 3 bases and 2 bases, with 8 bases remaining between them. CDR3 nucleotide sequence: TGTGCCAGCAGCTTCGACAGGCCCTACGAGCAGTACTTC. Translating it yields CASSFDRPYEQYF.

The V and J genes are TRBV6-1 and TRBJ1-2; D may be TRBD1 (6 bases). Per the germline V gene, CDR1 is MNHNS and CDR2 is SASEGT. V lost 5 bases and J lost 5, with 18 bases in between. The CDR3 runs to 15 residues. The CDR3 region is CASSTQGSTGYGYTF. The CDR3 DNA reads TGTGCCAGCAGTACCCAGGGTTCCACAGGGTATGGCTACACCTTC.

This clone was counted only a few times. V gene TRBV28 combines with J gene TRBJ2-1; 10 nucleotides line up with TRBD2. Germline V CDR1 and CDR2: MDHEN, SYDVKM. The CDR3 covers 15 residues. V gave up 5 bases and J gave up 2 bases; unmatched junction bases: 3. For the CDR3, the DNA is TGTGCCAGCAGTCCAGCGGGAGGGCCCTACAATGAGCAGTTCTTC. It codes for CASSPAGGPYNEQFF.

V and J are TRBV14 and TRBJ2-7; 8 bases are a match to TRBD1. The germline V gene encodes CDR1 SGHDN and CDR2 FVKESK. J gave up 2 bases and V 6 bases, and 9 bases lay outside the gene matches. The CDR3 totals 15 residues. CDR3 residues: CASSTAGTGPYEQYF. The CDR3 bases are TGTGCCAGCAGTACGGCGGGGACAGGCCCCTACGAGCAGTACTTC.

This chain uses TRBV11-2 with TRBJ2-5; maybe TRBD2 (5 bases). Trimming pared 2 bases from V and 2 bases from J, leaving 9 bases between. The CDR3 is made up of 14 amino acids. The germline gives CDR1 SGHAT, CDR2 FQNNGV. CDR3 coding DNA: TGTGCCAGCAGCTTAAGCGGTGAACAAGAGACCCAGTACTTC. Translating gives CASSLSGEQETQYF. Filled out from reference TRBV11-2 and TRBJ2-5, the complete variable domain reads EAGVAQSPRYKIIEKRQSVAFWCNPISGHATLYWYQQILGQGPKLLIQFQNNGVVDDSQLPKDRFSAERLKGVDSTLKIQPAKLEDSAVYLCASSLSGEQETQYFGPGTRLLVL.

A word on this clone: A junction end diverges from the germline sequence, so it may reflect a read error. The chain combines TRBV7-9 with TRBJ2-1; 8 bases line up with TRBD1. From germline, CDR1 is SEHNR and CDR2 FQNEAQ (reference sequence). CDR3 length: 16 amino acids. CDR3 sequence reads: CSSSPGGVSSYNEQFF. As DNA, the CDR3 is TGTTCCAGCAGCCCAGGGGGCGTTAGCTCCTACAATGAGCAGTTCTTC. The full variable domain, with the rest looked up from reference TRBV7-9 and TRBJ2-1, is DTGVSQNPRHKITKRGQNVTFRCDPISEHNRLYWYRQTLGQGPEFLTYFQNEAQLEKSRLLSDRFSAERPKGSFSTLEIQRTEQGDSAMYLCSSSPGGVSSYNEQFFGPGTRLTVL.

The chain carries TRBV21-1 and TRBJ2-2; TRBD2 was called by the table and not checked on the DNA. TRBV21-1 is marked as a pseudogene. CDR3 size: 17 residues. The CDR3 reads CARRASGRAVRTGELFF. The CDR3 DNA reads as TGTGCCAGGAGGGCTAGCGGGAGGGCCGTTAGAACCGGGGAGCTGTTTTTT.

V usage is TRBV11-2 and J usage is TRBJ2-5; tentative D call: TRBD1 (6 bases). The closer fit of TRBJ2-7 to the DNA end suggests the J call may be wrong. This CDR3 is built from 15 residues. Germline V lookup: CDR1 SGHAT, CDR2 FQNNGV. The CDR3 spells CASSLEGASNYEQYF. CDR3 nucleotides: TGTGCCAGCAGCTTAGAGGGGGCCAGTAACTACGAGCAGTACTTC.

The J gene is TRBJ2-7, the V gene TRBV21-1; the D call in the table, TRBD1, was not verified against the DNA. TRBV21-1 counts as a pseudogene. The CDR3 has 17 residues. The CDR3, as DNA: TGTGCCAGCAGCAAACCACGGACAGGGGCGAGTTCCTACGAGCAGTACTTC. This encodes CASSKPRTGASSYEQYF.